Presented here are 23 T cell receptor beta chains from one specimen sequenced in a study of blood T cells in healthy people across ages. For the second PCR, which ran for about 7 to 12 cycles, a sample-barcoded 5' primer and a J-beta primer mix were used. MiXCR, applied by TCRdb to the 5' RACE reads, yields one record per CDR3 protein. This sample carries 800,000 to 950,000 distinct CDR3 sequences, approximately 49% of them seen once, and the ten largest clones take 10% to 15%. Sequencing used blood. These receptors were collected from a man aged 25-45 years in good health.

The chain uses TRBV6-6 and TRBJ2-3; 9 bases are shared with TRBD2. CDR3 length: 14 amino acids. Trimming at V came to 9 bases and at J to 1 base, leaving 5 bases not matched to a gene. CDR1 is MNHNY, CDR2 SVGAGI, per germline (reference sequence). Here the CDR3 DNA reads TGTGCCAGTTGGCCTAGCGGGGGCACAGATACGCAGTATTTT. Protein product: CASWPSGGTDTQYF.

The rearrangement links TRBV11-2 to TRBJ2-3; D may be TRBD1 (5 bases). The CDR3 contains 16 residues. Trimming shortened V by 1 base and J by 0 bases, and 11 bases separated the two germline ends. Germline-derived CDR1 and CDR2 are SGHAT and FQNNGV. The CDR3 region is CASSLGSGASTDTQYF. DNA of the CDR3: TGTGCCAGCAGCTTAGGTAGTGGGGCCAGCACAGATACGCAGTATTTT.

This clonotype was observed many times. The chain recombines TRBV7-6 with TRBJ2-4; D is perhaps TRBD1 (5 bases). Per germline, CDR1 SGHVS and CDR2 FNYEAQ. Trimming shortened V by 1 base and J by 1 base, and 8 bases separated the two germline ends. CDR3 size: 15 residues. CDR3 coding DNA: TGTGCCAGCAGCTTAGAAGCAGGGGCCAAAAACATTCAGTACTTC. Translation: CASSLEAGAKNIQYF.

The chain couples TRBV29-1 to TRBJ2-7, with 7 bases fitting TRBD1. The germline gives CDR1 SQVTM, CDR2 ANQGSEA. This CDR3 comprises 13 residues. V dropped 7 bases and J dropped 0; count of bases not matched to a gene: 6. CDR3 DNA sequence: TGCAGCGCCCGGGACAGTGACTCCTACGAGCAGTACTTC. Residues: CSARDSDSYEQYF.

This clonotype was seen a few times. The CDR3 here is CARLTTGLAGGPYNEQFF. The CDR3 nucleotides read TGTGCCAGGCTCACTACGGGGCTAGCGGGGGGGCCCTACAATGAGCAGTTCTTC. V usage is TRBV28 and J usage is TRBJ2-1, with 12 positions matching TRBD2. The V segment lost 9 bases and the J segment 2 bases; nucleotides outside the gene matches: 14. The CDR3 covers 18 residues. Looked up from germline, CDR1 is MDHEN and CDR2 is SYDVKM.

The chain has TRBV7-9 and TRBJ2-1, with D possibly being TRBD1 or TRBD2 (5 bases each). The V gene lost 7 bases and the J gene lost 5 bases, with 9 bases spanning the gap. Germline CDR1 and CDR2: SEHNR and FQNEAQ (reference sequence). This CDR3 region has 12 residues. CDR3 amino acids: CASKGDHNEQFF. The CDR3 nucleotides read TGTGCCAGCAAAGGGGACCACAATGAGCAGTTCTTC.

The genes are TRBV7-9 and TRBJ2-1; 10 bases fit TRBD1. This CDR3 has 12 amino acids. Germline CDR1 reads SEHNR; CDR2 reads FQNEAQ (reference sequence). CDR3 DNA sequence: TGTGCTGGGGACAGGGGAGCCAATGAGCAGTTCTTC. It translates to CAGDRGANEQFF.

This clonotype was picked up many times. This rearrangement joins TRBV4-1 to TRBJ2-3; TRBD2 aligns across 10 bases. V was clipped by 0 bases and J by 6 bases; unmatched bases: 6. Germline assignment: CDR1 MGHRA and CDR2 YSYEKL. CDR3 length: 16 amino acids. CDR3 amino acids: CASSQEGAGGPDTQYF. CDR3 DNA sequence: TGCGCCAGCAGCCAAGAAGGAGCGGGGGGGCCGGATACGCAGTATTTT.

The chain links TRBV29-1 to TRBJ1-4; TRBD1 matches 10 bases. V gave up 4 bases and J gave up 2 bases; unmatched junction bases: 4. Looked up from germline, CDR1 is SQVTM and CDR2 is ANQGSEA. The CDR3 is made up of 15 amino acids. The CDR3 sequence: CSVGQGAGTNEKLFF. The DNA for the CDR3 is TGCAGCGTTGGACAGGGGGCAGGGACTAATGAAAAACTGTTTTTT.

This clonotype has only a few counts. The chain recombines TRBV4-1 with TRBJ1-1; possible D gene TRBD1, 6 bases. CDR1 is MGHRA and CDR2 is YSYEKL in the germline V gene. Trimming left V 0 bases short and J 4 bases short, with 24 bases between. This CDR3 is built from 19 residues. The CDR3 DNA reads as TGCGCCAGCAGCCAAGATTTGGGCTTGGGGGGCTTTGATTCCACTGAAGCTTTCTTT. Its translation: CASSQDLGLGGFDSTEAFF.

The chain links TRBV9 to TRBJ2-7; the D call may be TRBD1 or TRBD2 (6 bases each). The germline V gene encodes CDR1 SGDLS and CDR2 YYNGEE. CDR3 length: 13 residues. V shed 3 bases and J shed 4 bases, with 11 bases lying between them. The CDR3 region is CASSEGGKYEQYF. CDR3 DNA sequence: TGTGCCAGCAGCGAAGGGGGGAAGTACGAGCAGTACTTC.

The rearrangement uses TRBV4-3 and TRBJ1-5; D remains unclear. V lost 4 bases and J 7 bases, leaving 11 bases between the germline ends. Germline-derived CDR1 and CDR2 are LGHNA and YSLEER. The CDR3 covers 13 residues. As DNA, the CDR3 is TGCGCCAGCAGCCTCGGCCCGAGGCAGCCCCAGCATTTT. This gives the protein CASSLGPRQPQHF.

The rearrangement joins TRBV5-1 to TRBJ2-5; tentative D call: TRBD2 (5 bases). Germline CDR1 reads SGHRS; CDR2 reads YFSETQ. Trimming shortened V by 2 bases and J by 1 base, and 9 bases separated the two germline ends. This CDR3 contains 14 residues. CDR3: CASSFVDSQETQYF. Written as DNA, the CDR3 is TGCGCCAGCAGCTTTGTGGACTCCCAAGAGACCCAGTACTTC.

This clonotype was observed a few times. The rearrangement joins TRBV3-1 to TRBJ2-7, with D possibly matching TRBD1 (6 bases). There are 13 residues in the CDR3. Trimming took 1 base from V and 6 from J, leaving 10 bases between them. The germline V gene encodes CDR1 LGHDT and CDR2 YNNKEL (reference sequence). The chain's CDR3 is CASSQVIQGEQYF. DNA of the CDR3: TGTGCCAGCAGCCAAGTCATACAGGGCGAGCAGTACTTC.

This chain uses TRBV20-1 with TRBJ2-2, with 8 bases aligning to TRBD1. Looked up from germline, CDR1 is DFQATT and CDR2 is SNEGSKA (reference sequence). The J segment lost 6 bases and the V segment lost 4 bases, leaving 7 bases of the junction unmatched. The CDR3 covers 14 residues. The CDR3 is CSANRQGIPGELFF. CDR3 nucleotide sequence: TGCAGTGCTAACCGACAGGGGATTCCCGGGGAGCTGTTTTTT.

The chain links TRBV25-1 to TRBJ2-1, with TRBD1 identical over 9 bases. The J segment lost 3 bases and the V segment lost 6 bases, leaving 6 bases of the junction unmatched. The CDR3 totals 15 residues. CDR1 is MGHDK and CDR2 is SYGVNS in the germline V gene. The CDR3 spells CASSKAGQGYNEQFF. CDR3 in DNA: TGTGCCAGCAGCAAAGCGGGACAGGGCTACAATGAGCAGTTCTTC.

This clonotype was seen a few times. V and J are TRBV7-9 and TRBJ2-1; D uncertain. Trimming removed 5 bases at V and 7 bases at J, with 6 bases between. The CDR3 extends over 11 amino acids. Germline V gene sequence: CDR1 SEHNR, CDR2 FQNEAQ (reference sequence). CDR3 amino acids: CASSGSNEQFF. The CDR3 nucleotides read TGTGCCAGCAGCGGTTCGAATGAGCAGTTCTTC.

This clonotype has ten or more counts. The chain carries TRBV4-1 and TRBJ2-1, with TRBD1 as a possible D gene (6 bases). V lost 3 bases and J 3 bases, leaving 12 bases between the germline ends. Germline CDR1 and CDR2: MGHRA and YSYEKL. The CDR3 sequence is 15 residues long. CDR3 sequence reads: CASSHALDSYNEQFF. The DNA for the CDR3 is TGCGCCAGCAGCCACGCTTTGGACAGCTACAATGAGCAGTTCTTC.

J is TRBJ2-7 and V is TRBV11-2; 10 positions agree with TRBD1. From germline, CDR1 is SGHAT and CDR2 FQNNGV. The CDR3 totals 16 residues. V dropped 5 bases and J dropped 0; count of bases not matched to a gene: 7. CDR3 coding DNA: TGTGCCAGCAGCCCCCGACGACAGGGGGCCTCCTACGAGCAGTACTTC. As protein: CASSPRRQGASYEQYF.

The table lists this clonotype with a few counts. J is TRBJ2-7 and V is TRBV7-9; 11 bases are shared with TRBD2. Per germline, CDR1 SEHNR and CDR2 FQNEAQ (reference sequence). V was clipped by 1 base and J by 5 bases; unmatched bases: 4. CDR3 length equals 15 residues. The DNA of the CDR3 is TGTGCCAGCAGCTTAGGTGGGACTAGCGGCGACGAGCAGTACTTC. As protein: CASSLGGTSGDEQYF.

The V call is TRBV12-3 or TRBV12-4, the J call TRBJ2-2; a weak D match, TRBD2 (5 bases). CDR3 length: 14 amino acids. V was shortened by 6 bases and J by 7 bases, with 15 bases between the two germline ends. CDR3 loop: CASRLEYVGGELFF. In DNA form, the CDR3 reads TGTGCCAGCAGACTAGAATACGTCGGCGGGGAGCTGTTTTTT.

In this sample, this clonotype turned up many times. J is TRBJ2-1 and V is TRBV29-1; 9 bases agree with TRBD1. Germline lookup yields CDR1 SQVTM and CDR2 ANQGSEA. With V trimmed by 3 bases and J by 6 bases, 6 bases remained unmatched. This CDR3 comprises 14 residues. The CDR3 sequence is CSVDKGQGPNEQFF. In nucleotides, the CDR3 is TGCAGCGTTGACAAGGGACAGGGACCCAATGAGCAGTTCTTC.

With regard to this clonotype: A junction end diverges from the germline sequence, so it may reflect a read error. V and J are TRBV5-1 and TRBJ2-7; 8 nucleotides line up with TRBD1. Germline-derived CDR1 and CDR2 are SGHRS and YFSETQ. This CDR3 has 13 amino acids. Here the CDR3 reads CANSVGQAYEQYF. CDR3 DNA: TGCGCCAACAGCGTGGGACAGGCCTACGAGCAGTACTTC.